These T cell receptor beta chains were read from a single sample in a study of OX40 agonist ivuxolimab in advanced cancers. TCRdb's table, derived via immunoSEQ multiplex PCR, lists solely in-frame clones and lacks some. The data hold 60,000 to 70,000 clones, with around 89% observed a single time. Sequencing was performed on CD4+ or CD8+ T cells sorted from blood, taken in a trial of the OX40 agonist ivuxolimab. The receptors originated from an adult with an advanced solid tumor such as melanoma, head and neck, liver or kidney cancer. The CDR3 runs from the conserved cysteine through the conserved F or W. Each record gives: J gene, V gene, D gene, clone size, CDR3 protein, CDR3 DNA. D genes are given only for firm matches. Some rows have no size entry. The others give once, few or many, or a class for an expanded clone.

>TRBJ2-3|TRBV15|TRBD1|.
CATSRGTGSTDTQYF
TGTGCCACCAGCAGAGGGACAGGGAGCACAGATACGCAGTATTTT
>TRBJ1-3|TRBV28|.|.
CASSPGQSVTSGNTIYF
TGTGCCAGCAGTCCCGGACAGAGCGTAACCTCTGGAAACACCATATATTTT
>TRBJ2-2|TRBV28|TRBD1|.
CASRAPGQGGAGELFF
TGTGCCAGCAGAGCACCCGGACAGGGAGGCGCCGGGGAGCTGTTTTTT
>TRBJ1-3|TRBV9|.|once
CASTRGDSGNTIYF
TGTGCCAGCACACGGGGCGATTCTGGAAACACCATATATTTT
>TRBJ2-1|TRBV5-1|TRBD2|once
CASGSPSGGSSYNEQFF
TGCGCCAGCGGGTCTCCTAGCGGGGGGAGCTCCTACAATGAGCAGTTCTTC
>TRBJ2-5|TRBV6-5|TRBD1|.
CASSYSAGQGETQYF
TGTGCCAGCAGTTACTCCGCCGGACAGGGAGAGACCCAGTACTTC
>TRBJ2-1|TRBV9|TRBD1|.
CASSLGTDNNEQFF
TGTGCCAGCAGCTTGGGGACAGATAACAATGAGCAGTTCTTC
>TRBJ1-2|TRBV6-4|.|.
CASSFGGSNYGYTF
TGTGCCAGCAGCTTCGGGGGATCTAACTATGGCTACACCTTC
>TRBJ1-1|TRBV11-2|TRBD1|.
CASSSLTRQGEGAFF
TGTGCCAGCAGCTCTCTTACCCGACAGGGAGAAGGAGCTTTCTTT
>TRBJ1-5|TRBV7-8|.|.
CASSLGVTDQPQHF
TGTGCCAGCAGCCTGGGGGTTACCGATCAGCCCCAGCATTTT
>TRBJ1-1|TRBV7-9|.|.
CASSLQGTDTEAFF
TGTGCCAGCAGCTTGCAGGGAACGGACACTGAAGCTTTCTTT
>TRBJ2-1|TRBV28|.|.
CASSFRGSSPRQFF
TGTGCCAGCAGTTTTAGGGGAAGTTCCCCTCGGCAGTTCTTC
>TRBJ2-2|TRBV30|.|.
CAWSLGATGELFF
TGTGCCTGGAGTTTGGGAGCTACCGGGGAGCTGTTTTTT
>TRBJ1-5|TRBV12-5|TRBD1|.
CASGSPLYFGQEYSNQPQHF
TGTGCTAGTGGGTCCCCCCTTTACTTCGGACAGGAGTATAGCAATCAGCCCCAGCATTTT
>TRBJ2-2|TRBV6-5|.|.
CASSSRHRPNTGELFF
TGTGCCAGCAGTTCCCGTCACAGGCCTAACACCGGGGAGCTGTTTTTT
>TRBJ2-2|TRBV7-8|.|.
CASRGGGPGELFF
TGTGCCAGCAGGGGAGGGGGCCCCGGGGAGCTGTTTTTT
>TRBJ2-5|TRBV27|.|.
CASTYSGLQETQYF
TGTGCCAGCACCTACTCGGGACTCCAAGAGACCCAGTACTTC
>TRBJ1-2|TRBV9|.|once
CASSPPGVYGYTF
TGTGCCAGCAGCCCCCCAGGAGTCTATGGCTACACCTTC
>TRBJ1-4|TRBV5-1|.|.
CASSLGQLNEKLFF
TGCGCCAGCAGCTTGGGACAGCTTAATGAAAAACTGTTTTTT
>TRBJ2-7|TRBV6-6|TRBD1|.
CASSRPDRSYEQYF
TGTGCCAGCAGCCGACCGGACAGGTCCTACGAGCAGTACTTC
>TRBJ1-4|TRBV5-1|TRBD1|.
CASSRLGTDNEKLFF
TGCGCCAGCAGCCGACTCGGGACAGACAATGAAAAACTGTTTTTT
>TRBJ2-7|TRBV9|TRBD1|.
CASSVEGQGADEQYF
TGTGCCAGCAGCGTAGAGGGACAGGGGGCCGATGAGCAGTACTTC
>TRBJ2-7|TRBV11-1|.|.
CASSSRTETSDEQYF
TGTGCCAGCAGCTCCCGGACAGAGACGAGTGACGAGCAGTACTTC
>TRBJ1-1|TRBV28|.|.
CGSGRGTEAFF
TGTGGGTCAGGGAGAGGGACTGAAGCTTTCTTT
>TRBJ2-7|TRBV27|.|.
CASSSTGPEQYF
TGTGCCAGCAGTTCCACAGGACCGGAGCAGTACTTC
>TRBJ2-7|TRBV28|TRBD1|.
CASRGQGAGEQYF
TGTGCCAGCAGAGGACAGGGGGCGGGCGAGCAGTACTTC
>TRBJ2-5|TRBV19|.|.
CASSDRGQETQYF
TGTGCCAGTAGCGACCGAGGACAAGAGACCCAGTACTTC
>TRBJ2-3|TRBV28|TRBD2|.
CASSILAGGPDTQYF
TGTGCCAGCAGCATTCTAGCGGGAGGGCCGGATACGCAGTATTTT
>TRBJ2-7|TRBV18|.|.
CASSPPRTASTYEQYF
TGTGCCAGCTCACCACCTCGGACAGCTTCAACCTACGAGCAGTACTTC
>TRBJ2-7|TRBV7-8|TRBD2|medium-sized
CASSPGTSGRILRYEQYF
TGTGCCAGCAGCCCCGGGACTAGCGGGAGAATCCTTCGCTACGAGCAGTACTTC
>TRBJ2-5|TRBV7-2|TRBD1|.
CASSPRQGAETQYF
TGTGCCAGCAGCCCGAGACAGGGGGCGGAGACCCAGTACTTC
>TRBJ2-3|TRBV2|.|.
CASIRGAADTQYF
TGTGCCAGCATTCGGGGGGCTGCAGATACGCAGTATTTT
>TRBJ2-7|TRBV28|TRBD1|.
CASSTHPGQSTYEQYF
TGTGCCAGCAGTACTCACCCGGGACAGAGTACCTACGAGCAGTACTTC
>TRBJ1-4|TRBV18|.|.
CASSPEERPWEKLFF
TGTGCCAGCTCACCAGAGGAGCGTCCATGGGAAAAACTGTTTTTT
>TRBJ1-1|TRBV29-1|.|.
CSVGDREAFF
TGCAGCGTGGGGGACCGTGAAGCTTTCTTT
>TRBJ1-5|TRBV7-3|TRBD1|.
CASSLRTGPSYQPQHF
TGTGCCAGCAGCTTACGGACAGGGCCGAGTTATCAGCCCCAGCATTTT
>TRBJ1-2|TRBV4-3|.|.
CASSQDQQQGLNDGYTF
TGCGCCAGCAGCCAAGATCAACAGCAGGGGCTTAATGATGGCTACACCTTC
>TRBJ2-5|TRBV5-1|TRBD2|.
CASSLGLTTSGQETQYF
TGCGCCAGCAGCTTGGGGTTAACGACTAGCGGGCAAGAGACCCAGTACTTC
>TRBJ1-5|TRBV15|.|.
CATSTTRVQPQHF
TGTGCCACCAGCACGACAAGGGTTCAGCCCCAGCATTTT
>TRBJ2-5|TRBV2|.|.
CASSQTGGLSETQYF
TGTGCCAGCAGCCAAACTGGAGGACTATCAGAGACCCAGTACTTC